The clone carrying this TCR beta chain was found once. The antigen is unknown. Libraries were prepared by immunoSEQ multiplex PCR; TCRdb keeps only in-frame clonotypes and omits some of them. The table has 200,000 to 300,000 clones, approximately 83% seen once. CDR1 is SGHRS and CDR2 is YFSETQ in the germline V gene. Trimming took 0 bases from V and 4 from J, leaving 10 bases between them. The CDR3 runs to 14 residues. This sample is drawn from a study of cytomegalovirus exposure and HLA in healthy donors. The study, taken as a whole, reports: The listing of roughly 160 TCR beta chains classed them as cytomegalovirus-associated. A few chains tied to CMV proved CMV antigen-specific in vitro.

This TCR was sampled from a woman aged 25 to 39 in good health and CMV-seropositive. The sequenced sample consisted of PBMCs. The chain employs TRBV5-1 and TRBJ2-5, with D possibly being TRBD2 (7 bases). CDR3 sequence: CASSLERGGETQYF. The CDR3 nucleotides read TGCGCCAGCAGCTTGGAAAGGGGGGGAGAGACCCAGTACTTC.